The source of this T cell receptor (beta chain) is a study of pediatric ulcerative colitis. This CDR3 spans 15 amino acids. Germline CDR1 and CDR2: SGHNT and YYREEE (reference sequence). The V gene lost 2 bases and the J gene lost 0 bases, with 11 bases spanning the gap. One to two pinch biopsies were taken from the rectum during colonoscopy. This clone was seen more than once but under ten times. Method: immunoSEQ multiplex PCR; TCRdb's copy keeps in-frame clones and lacks some. Among about 24,000 clones listed, over 55% were seen once. The sample was gut tissue. The source is a boy aged 5-17 years with severe ulcerative colitis. The V and J genes are TRBV5-4 and TRBJ1-1, with D possibly matching TRBD1 (5 bases). As DNA, the CDR3 is TGTGCCAGCAGCTTCGGGGACCGAATGAACACTGAAGCTTTCTTT. This codes for CASSFGDRMNTEAFF.